In its sample, the clone carrying this TCR beta chain was seen a few times. The data were taken from a study of blood T cell repertoires in COVID-19. Study in general: From T cells, B-cell-depleted T cells, or PBMCs came the material, which was cDNA or gDNA.

Losses at the gene ends were 3 bases for V and 3 bases for J; bases not matched to a gene: 7. The CDR3 has 17 residues. CDR1 is LGHNT and CDR2 is FRNRAP in the germline V gene. Authors' data handling: Estimates of nucleated cell counts were drawn from the amplification of reference gene primers. The protocol was immunoSEQ multiplex PCR, while the TCRdb copy is restricted to in-frame clones and leaves out a portion. V and J calls and clone size follow that table, whereas D and trimming were derived from the DNA. The profile covers more than 35,000 clones, with 69% appearing a single time and 5.5% to 8% taken by the ten largest.

The V gene is TRBV12-5, the J gene TRBJ2-4, with 11 bases lining up with TRBD2. This sequence was found in a man at least 80 years old with acute or convalescent COVID-19. Material for sequencing was peripheral blood. The CDR3 loop reads CASGLTLAGGYKNIQYF. CDR3 nucleotides: TGTGCTAGTGGTTTAACCCTAGCGGGGGGCTACAAAAACATTCAGTACTTC.